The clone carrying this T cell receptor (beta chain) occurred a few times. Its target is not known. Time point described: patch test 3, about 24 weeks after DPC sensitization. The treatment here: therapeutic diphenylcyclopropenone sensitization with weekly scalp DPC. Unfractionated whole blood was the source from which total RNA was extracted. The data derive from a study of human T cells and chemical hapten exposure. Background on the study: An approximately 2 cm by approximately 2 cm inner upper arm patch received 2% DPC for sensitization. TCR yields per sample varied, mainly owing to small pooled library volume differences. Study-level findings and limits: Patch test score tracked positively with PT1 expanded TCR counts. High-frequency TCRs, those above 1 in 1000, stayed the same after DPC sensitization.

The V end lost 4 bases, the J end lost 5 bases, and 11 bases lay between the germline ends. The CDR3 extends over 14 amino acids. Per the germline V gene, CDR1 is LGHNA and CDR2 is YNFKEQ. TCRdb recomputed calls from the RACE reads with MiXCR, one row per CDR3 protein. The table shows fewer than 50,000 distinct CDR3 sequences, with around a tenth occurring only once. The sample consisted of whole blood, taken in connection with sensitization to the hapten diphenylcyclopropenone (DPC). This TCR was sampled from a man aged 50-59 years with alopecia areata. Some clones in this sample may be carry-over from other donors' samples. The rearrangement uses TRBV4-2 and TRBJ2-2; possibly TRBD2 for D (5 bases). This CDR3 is CASSPGSTTGELFF. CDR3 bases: TGTGCCAGCAGCCCGGGAAGCACAACCGGGGAGCTGTTTTTT.